This T cell receptor (beta chain) appears in the sequencing data of a study of vaccination and CD4 T cells after COVID-19. Study overall: Convalescent individuals numbered four females and six males, two being Hispanic. Controls used CEFX viral epitopes (positive), HIV-1 Nef peptides (negative), or no peptide. Post-COVID draws came a median around 100 days after diagnosis (range 35 to 161). General study points: Looking at convalescent patients, 304 of their 307 vaccine-specific clones were spike mono-reactive.

Note on this clonotype: Its antigen remains unknown.

Indicated treatment: 10-day PBMC culture with coronavirus spike peptide pools or control peptides (ViraFEST assay). Germline loops: CDR1 DFQATT, CDR2 SNEGSKA (reference sequence). This CDR3 is 16 amino acids long. Trimming left V 3 bases short and J 4 bases short, with 19 bases between. An Oncomine TCR Beta short-read assay was used to sequence the DNA from cultured CD4+ T cells. TCRdb analysed the PCR reads with MiXCR anew, one entry per CDR3 protein. The sample holds approximately 5,500 distinct CDR3 sequences; roughly 78% are singletons and the top ten take around 24%. Sequenced sample: CD4+ T cells from blood, cultured in vitro. This TCR was recovered from a human donor who had recovered from COVID-19. V is TRBV20-1 and J is TRBJ1-3, with D perhaps TRBD1 (5 bases). CDR3 bases: TGCAGTGCTAGGATGAGATGCCATGGGGCCGGAAACACCATATATTTT. Protein product: CSARMRCHGAGNTIYF.